These 19 T cell receptor beta chains were sequenced from one sample in a study of blood T cell repertoires in COVID-19. The method was immunoSEQ multiplex PCR; TCRdb's version includes in-frame clones alone and lacks a portion of them. The sample has more than 200,000 clones; around 89% are singletons. Sequences were obtained from PBMCs or T cells enriched from blood (not recorded which). These TCRs come from a woman aged 30 to 39 who had recovered from COVID-19.

The chain combines TRBV5-4 with TRBJ2-3; TRBD2 might be the D (5 bases). V was trimmed by 4 bases and J by 4 bases, leaving 13 bases between them. The germline CDR1 and CDR2 sequences are SGHNT and YYREEE (reference sequence). The length of the CDR3 is 14 residues. CDR3 residues: CASSANVGADTQYF. The DNA of the CDR3 is TGTGCCAGCAGCGCAAACGTCGGGGCAGATACGCAGTATTTT.

The V call is TRBV19, the J call TRBJ1-5; 7 bases fit TRBD1. Germline CDR1 is LNHDA and CDR2 is SQIVND (reference sequence). There are 15 residues in the CDR3. V lost 5 bases, J lost 6 bases, and 10 bases stayed unmatched. The CDR3 DNA reads as TGTGCCAGTAGTTTTACCCTACAGGGGATTCAGCCCCAGCATTTT. Amino acid sequence: CASSFTLQGIQPQHF.

The chain uses TRBV6-2 or TRBV6-3 and TRBJ2-7; D perhaps matches TRBD1 (5 bases). This CDR3 has 16 amino acids. The ends were cut back, 4 bases at V and 2 bases at J, with 18 bases in the middle. CDR1 is MNHEY, CDR2 SVGEGT, per germline. The CDR3 coding sequence is TGTGCCAGCAGTTGGGGCCCCTATTCGGCAACCTACGAGCAGTACTTC. Translated: CASSWGPYSATYEQYF.

The chain is built from TRBV29-1 and TRBJ2-7; D is perhaps TRBD2 (5 bases). The CDR3 has 15 residues. Looked up from germline, CDR1 is SQVTM and CDR2 is ANQGSEA. The V end was cut by 0 bases, the J end by 4 bases, with 16 bases between. CDR3 DNA: TGCAGCGTTGAAGATGGGGAGAGATCTCCGTACGAGCAGTACTTC. It encodes CSVEDGERSPYEQYF.

The rearrangement joins TRBV5-6 to TRBJ2-3; the match to TRBD2 covers 8 bases. There are 13 residues in the CDR3. With V trimmed by 6 bases and J by 14 bases, 14 bases remained unmatched. Germline assignment: CDR1 SGHDT and CDR2 YYEEEE. Here the CDR3 reads CASTSTTSGLRYF. CDR3 DNA: TGTGCCAGCACCTCAACTACTAGCGGTTTACGGTATTTT. The full variable domain, with the rest looked up from reference TRBV5-6 and TRBJ2-3, is DAGVTQSPTHLIKTRGQQVTLRCSPKSGHDTVSWYQQALGQGPQFIFQYYEEEERQRGNFPDRFSGHQFPNYSSELNVNALLLGDSALYLCASTSTTSGLRYFGPGTRLTVL.

Note on this clone: The same CDR3 is also encoded by other DNA sequences in this sample. This chain uses TRBV27 with TRBJ1-2; a weak D match, TRBD1 (5 bases). The CDR3 extends over 14 amino acids. The V gene lost 3 bases and the J gene lost 4 bases, with 12 bases spanning the gap. The germline gives CDR1 MNHEY, CDR2 SMNVEV (reference sequence). CDR3 sequence reads: CASSFGRDGYGYTF. The CDR3, as DNA: TGTGCCAGCAGTTTTGGGAGGGACGGCTATGGCTACACCTTC.

The chain couples TRBV7-3 to TRBJ2-1; TRBD2 matches 8 bases. With 3 bases clipped from V and 6 bases from J, the junction kept 7 bases outside the gene matches. The CDR3 extends over 15 amino acids. The V gene's germline CDR1 is SGHTA and CDR2 FQGTGA. The CDR3 reads CASSFQGTRGNEQFF. CDR3 nucleotides: TGTGCCAGCAGCTTTCAGGGGACTAGGGGCAATGAGCAGTTCTTC. The full variable domain, with the rest looked up from reference TRBV7-3 and TRBJ2-1, is GAGVSQTPSNKVTEKGKYVELRCDPISGHTALYWYRQSLGQGPEFLIYFQGTGAADDSGLPNDRFFAVRPEGSVSTLKIQRTERGDSAVYLCASSFQGTRGNEQFFGPGTRLTVL.

The rearrangement uses TRBV7-2 and TRBJ1-6, with 8 bases fitting TRBD1. The CDR3 covers 16 residues. The V segment lost 5 bases and the J segment 9 bases; nucleotides outside the gene matches: 12. The germline CDR1 and CDR2 sequences are SGHTA and FQGNSA. CDR3 loop: CASSVLPGQEGSPLHF. For the CDR3, the DNA is TGTGCCAGCAGCGTTTTACCGGGACAGGAAGGTTCACCCCTCCACTTT.

The chain is built from TRBV28 and TRBJ2-3; weak D call: TRBD1 (6 bases). This CDR3 spans 15 amino acids. V lost 2 bases and J 1 base, leaving 10 bases between the germline ends. Germline loops: CDR1 MDHEN, CDR2 SYDVKM. CDR3 nucleotides: TGTGCCAGCAGTTTAACGGCAGGGGGCACAGATACGCAGTATTTT. This codes for CASSLTAGGTDTQYF.

This chain links TRBV3-1 (or the pseudogene TRBV3-2) with TRBJ2-1, with a weak D call TRBD1 (5 bases). V lost 4 bases, J lost 4 bases, and 14 bases lay in between. The CDR3 runs to 15 residues. Germline V gene data show CDR1 as LGHDT and CDR2 as YNNKEL (reference sequence). This CDR3 reads CASSPRRGPYNEQFF. The CDR3 DNA reads TGTGCCAGCAGCCCTCGAAGGGGTCCGTACAATGAGCAGTTCTTC.

The rearrangement joins TRBV28 to TRBJ1-1; TRBD1 is a possible D gene (6 bases). The CDR3 length is 14 residues. From germline, CDR1 is MDHEN and CDR2 SYDVKM. Trimming took 6 bases from V and 5 from J, leaving 16 bases between them. CDR3 bases: TGTGCCAGCAGACACAGGGTAGACGGGACTGAAGCTTTCTTT. It codes for CASRHRVDGTEAFF.

V and J are TRBV12-3 or TRBV12-4 and TRBJ2-3, with D unclear. This CDR3 region has 13 residues. Trimming stripped 0 bases from V and 6 bases from J, with 7 bases between. The CDR3 region is CASSLAARDTQYF. The CDR3, as DNA: TGTGCCAGCAGTTTAGCGGCCCGCGATACGCAGTATTTT.

V is TRBV4-1 and J is TRBJ1-2, with TRBD1 as a possible D gene (5 bases). The CDR3 consists of 15 residues. V was clipped by 1 base and J by 0 bases, with 9 bases between them. Looked up from germline, CDR1 is MGHRA and CDR2 is YSYEKL. CDR3 DNA: TGCGCCAGCAGCCAAGGGGCAGGGACTAACTATGGCTACACCTTC. It encodes CASSQGAGTNYGYTF.

This chain connects TRBV28 to TRBJ1-2; 8 bases are a match to TRBD1. The V segment lost 4 bases and the J segment 5 bases; nucleotides outside the gene matches: 18. Per germline, CDR1 MDHEN and CDR2 SYDVKM. The CDR3 loop spans 18 amino acids. DNA for the CDR3: TGTGCCAGCAGTTCCCAAACCCGGACAGGGATAGGATCATATGGCTACACCTTC. Amino acid sequence: CASSSQTRTGIGSYGYTF.

The chain is built from TRBV27 and TRBJ2-1, with D possibly matching TRBD2 (6 bases). CDR3 length: 13 residues. Looked up from germline, CDR1 is MNHEY and CDR2 is SMNVEV (reference sequence). With 6 bases removed from V and 2 bases from J, the gap between germline ends came to 8 bases. CDR3 in amino acids: CASRREPYNEQFF. DNA of the CDR3: TGTGCCAGCAGGCGGGAACCCTACAATGAGCAGTTCTTC.

In this sample, this clone turned up once. The chain links TRBV28 to TRBJ1-5; D unresolved. The CDR3 covers 12 residues. Germline CDR1 reads MDHEN; CDR2 reads SYDVKM. V dropped 2 bases and J dropped 6 bases, with 5 bases sitting between them. The CDR3 DNA sequence: TGTGCCAGCAGTTTACGGGGTCAGCCCCAGCATTTT. Translating it yields CASSLRGQPQHF.

CDR3 bases: TGTGCCAGCAGCCGCGCCGGGACTCGAAGCACAGATACGCAGTATTTT. Translating gives CASSRAGTRSTDTQYF. J is TRBJ2-3 and V is TRBV5-4; weak D call: TRBD2 (6 bases). The CDR3 runs to 16 residues. V was pared by 4 bases and J by 0 bases, with 15 bases between. Germline values: CDR1 SGHNT, CDR2 YYREEE (reference sequence).

The chain carries TRBV5-8 and TRBJ1-1; tentative D call: TRBD1 (5 bases). The V gene's germline CDR1 is SGHTS and CDR2 YDEGEE. This CDR3 has 14 amino acids. Trimming removed 4 bases at V and 4 bases at J, with 14 bases between. CDR3 DNA sequence: TGTGCCAGCAGCAGACCGACAGTGAGCACTGAAGCTTTCTTT. Translation gives CASSRPTVSTEAFF.

This sequence joins TRBV7-9 and TRBJ1-1; D uncertain. The V end lost 1 base, the J end lost 1 base, and 7 bases lay between the germline ends. The CDR3 is made up of 14 amino acids. Germline V gene data show CDR1 as SEHNR and CDR2 as FQNEAQ (reference sequence). CDR3 amino acids: CASSLVHPNTEAFF. CDR3 sequence (DNA): TGTGCCAGCAGCTTAGTACACCCGAACACTGAAGCTTTCTTT.